These 9 T cell receptor beta chains originate from one sample sequenced in a study of T cells in localized non-small cell lung cancer. Some clones are missing from TCRdb's copy, which holds only in-frame ones; the method was immunoSEQ multiplex PCR. In the table there are tens of thousands of clones, around nine tenths of which are singletons. This specimen consisted of peripheral blood, obtained before any cancer treatment. All receptors derive from a woman aged 35-75 years with stage I lung adenocarcinoma.

This clone was detected a few times. The chain joins TRBV6-5 to TRBJ1-6; D is unclear. Per the germline V gene, CDR1 is MNHEY and CDR2 is SVGAGI. The V and J ends lost 6 bases and 8 bases respectively, with 11 bases between them. The CDR3 contains 13 residues. The CDR3 is CASSPSEDSPLHF. In DNA form, the CDR3 reads TGTGCCAGCAGCCCCTCGGAAGATTCACCCCTCCACTTT.

CDR3 sequence: CASSWATGGRNEKLFF. CDR3 nucleotides: TGTGCCAGCAGCTGGGCGACGGGAGGGAGGAATGAAAAACTGTTTTTT. This chain links TRBV5-6 with TRBJ1-4; D is unresolved. Germline lookup yields CDR1 SGHDT and CDR2 YYEEEE. The CDR3 loop spans 16 amino acids. Trimming took off 3 bases at V and 5 bases at J, with 17 bases between the two ends.

The chain employs TRBV19 and TRBJ1-5; a weak D match, TRBD1 (5 bases). The CDR3 length is 13 residues. V shed 6 bases and J shed 7 bases, with 13 bases lying between them. Looked up from germline, CDR1 is LNHDA and CDR2 is SQIVND (reference sequence). The CDR3 bases are TGTGCCAGTAGAGTGACAGCTGGGCAGCCCCAGCATTTT. Amino acids: CASRVTAGQPQHF.

This clone appeared once. The V gene is TRBV11-2, the J gene TRBJ1-2; 7 nucleotides agree with TRBD1. CDR1 and CDR2 from the germline V gene are SGHAT and FQNNGV. The CDR3 runs 15 residues. V shed 0 bases, J shed 3 bases, and the junction held 4 bases outside the gene matches. The CDR3 spells CASSLERDSYYGYTF. CDR3 in DNA: TGTGCCAGCAGCTTAGAGAGGGACAGCTACTATGGCTACACCTTC.

With respect to this clone: The same CDR3 is also encoded by other DNA sequences in this sample. This CDR3 is CASSLGQRGGRSQETQYF. In DNA, the CDR3 is TGCGCCAGCAGCTTGGGTCAGCGGGGGGGCCGTTCGCAAGAGACCCAGTACTTC. J is TRBJ2-5 and V is TRBV5-1; 10 positions agree with TRBD2. V shed 0 bases, J shed 2 bases, and the junction held 10 bases outside the gene matches. The CDR3 totals 18 residues. The germline gives CDR1 SGHRS, CDR2 YFSETQ.

The chain joins TRBV27 to TRBJ2-7, with a weak D call TRBD2 (5 bases). Trimming took 6 bases from V and 2 from J, leaving 20 bases between them. This CDR3 comprises 16 residues. Germline CDR1 and CDR2: MNHEY and SMNVEV (reference sequence). The CDR3 DNA reads TGTGCCAGCAGGGAGGTTATTGGCGGATACCCCTACGAGCAGTACTTC. Translation: CASREVIGGYPYEQYF.

The chain couples TRBV6-5 to TRBJ2-2, with 8 bases fitting TRBD1. Germline V gives CDR1 MNHEY, CDR2 SVGAGI. Losses at the gene ends were 2 bases for V and 6 bases for J; bases not matched to a gene: 8. This CDR3 spans 16 amino acids. The CDR3 bases are TGTGCCAGCAGTTACGCCTGGACAGGGTTTTCCGGGGAGCTGTTTTTT. This sequence encodes CASSYAWTGFSGELFF.

This chain joins TRBV18 and TRBJ1-1; 7 nucleotides line up with TRBD1. The CDR3 sequence is 15 residues long. V shed 4 bases and J 1 base; nucleotides not matched to a gene: 6. In germline, CDR1 is KGHSH, CDR2 LQKENI. CDR3 sequence (DNA): TGTGCCAGCTCACAGGGGGCGGGTCGGAACACTGAAGCTTTCTTT. It yields the protein CASSQGAGRNTEAFF. Full variable domain (outside the CDR3, taken from reference TRBV18 and TRBJ1-1): NAGVMQNPRHLVRRRGQEARLRCSPMKGHSHVYWYRQLPEEGLKFMVYLQKENIIDESGMPKERFSAEFPKEGPSILRIQQVVRGDSAAYFCASSQGAGRNTEAFFGQGTRLTVV.

This sequence joins TRBV5-1 and TRBJ2-3; D is possibly TRBD2 (5 bases). V lost 4 bases, J lost 3 bases, and 18 bases lay in between. Germline-derived CDR1 and CDR2 are SGHRS and YFSETQ. The length of the CDR3 is 16 residues. Written as DNA, the CDR3 is TGCGCCAGCAGCCTACTACCGGACTTGAGGACAGATACGCAGTATTTT. Translating gives CASSLLPDLRTDTQYF.